The 30 T cell receptor beta chains presented below share a single source sample, sequenced in a study of cytomegalovirus exposure and HLA in healthy donors. In the PCR, 60 Vbeta and 13 Jbeta primers were used. TCRdb's copy holds only in-frame clones and misses some; the assay was immunoSEQ multiplex PCR. The sample includes more than 150,000 clones, 60% to 80% seen only once; the top ten take more than 13%. The sequencing input was PBMCs. These receptors were collected from a man aged 50-60 years in good health and CMV-seropositive.

This clone was detected only once. J is TRBJ1-3 and V is TRBV9; D possibly corresponds to TRBD1 (6 bases). Germline loops: CDR1 SGDLS, CDR2 YYNGEE. This CDR3 contains 16 residues. V was pared by 4 bases and J by 3 bases, with 17 bases between. CDR3 protein: CASSPAGGSDGNTIYF. The CDR3 DNA reads TGTGCCAGCAGCCCGGCGGGGGGCTCTGATGGAAACACCATATATTTT. Full variable domain (outside the CDR3, taken from reference TRBV9 and TRBJ1-3): DSGVTQTPKHLITATGQRVTLRCSPRSGDLSVYWYQQSLDQGLQFLIQYYNGEERAKGNILERFSAQQFPDLHSELNLSSLELGDSALYFCASSPAGGSDGNTIYFGEGSWLTVV.

The J gene is TRBJ1-3, the V gene TRBV9, with D tentatively TRBD1 (5 bases). Germline CDR1 is SGDLS and CDR2 is YYNGEE. Trimming took off 1 base at V and 1 base at J, with 12 bases between the two ends. This CDR3 is 16 amino acids long. This CDR3 reads CASSVLQGGSGNTIYF. The CDR3, as DNA: TGTGCCAGCAGCGTACTTCAGGGAGGATCTGGAAACACCATATATTTT.

This clone was seen more than once but under ten times. This sequence joins TRBV6-5 and TRBJ1-1; D uncertain. Germline CDR1 reads MNHEY; CDR2 reads SVGAGI. Trimming removed 2 bases from V and 1 base from J, with 11 bases in between. CDR3 size: 15 residues. The CDR3 sequence is CASSYGPVRNTEAFF. CDR3 coding DNA: TGTGCCAGCAGTTACGGGCCCGTGCGGAACACTGAAGCTTTCTTT.

The genes are TRBV7-9 and TRBJ1-2; D call uncertain. Trimming took 3 bases from V and 4 from J, leaving 12 bases between them. Germline lookup yields CDR1 SEHNR and CDR2 FQNEAQ (reference sequence). The CDR3 runs 14 residues. CDR3 in amino acids: CASSFGEAVYGYTF. CDR3 DNA: TGTGCCAGCAGCTTCGGGGAAGCCGTCTATGGCTACACCTTC. The entire variable domain, with the rest obtained from reference TRBV7-9 and TRBJ1-2, is as follows: DTGVSQNPRHKITKRGQNVTFRCDPISEHNRLYWYRQTLGQGPEFLTYFQNEAQLEKSRLLSDRFSAERPKGSFSTLEIQRTEQGDSAMYLCASSFGEAVYGYTFGSGTRLTVV.

The chain has TRBV5-1 and TRBJ2-1; 11 nucleotides agree with TRBD1. The ends lost 3 bases at V and 9 bases at J; junction bases unmatched: 8. CDR1 is SGHRS, CDR2 YFSETQ, per germline. The CDR3 is 15 residues long. The chain's CDR3 is CASSSDRGRRGEQFF. CDR3 coding DNA: TGCGCCAGCAGCTCGGACAGGGGGCGCAGGGGTGAGCAGTTCTTC.

For the CDR3, the DNA is TGCGCCAGCAGCCCGGGACAGGAGACTTATGGCTACACCTTC. This codes for CASSPGQETYGYTF. V and J are TRBV5-1 and TRBJ1-2; the match to TRBD1 covers 8 bases. V was pared by 4 bases and J by 5 bases, with 7 bases of the junction left unmatched. The V gene's germline CDR1 is SGHRS and CDR2 YFSETQ. This CDR3 has 14 residues.

The chain recombines TRBV18 with TRBJ1-6, with a tentative D call TRBD1 (6 bases). V was trimmed by 4 bases and J by 9 bases, leaving 13 bases between them. This CDR3 is 14 amino acids long. Germline assignment: CDR1 KGHSH and CDR2 LQKENI. CDR3 protein: CASSRQPRGSPLHF. The CDR3 region has the DNA TGTGCCAGCTCACGACAGCCCAGGGGTTCACCCCTCCACTTT.

This clone turned up a few times. The chain is built from TRBV7-6 and TRBJ1-1; TRBD1 might be the D (6 bases). The CDR3 totals 13 residues. Trimming shortened V by 4 bases and J by 8 bases, and 14 bases separated the two germline ends. In germline, CDR1 is SGHVS, CDR2 FNYEAQ. The CDR3 spells CASSSAGAREAFF. The CDR3 coding sequence is TGTGCCAGCAGCTCAGCGGGGGCGAGGGAAGCTTTCTTT.

This chain connects TRBV25-1 to TRBJ2-3; D uncertain. The germline V and J ends were trimmed by 4 bases and 0 bases, with 8 bases remaining between them. Germline lookup yields CDR1 MGHDK and CDR2 SYGVNS. This CDR3 is 14 amino acids long. CDR3 in amino acids: CASSGRKSTDTQYF. As DNA, the CDR3 is TGTGCCAGCAGTGGGCGGAAAAGCACAGATACGCAGTATTTT.

This chain uses TRBV5-1 with TRBJ2-5; 9 bases map to TRBD2. This CDR3 has 14 amino acids. Germline-derived CDR1 and CDR2 are SGHRS and YFSETQ. Losses at the gene ends were 4 bases for V and 2 bases for J; bases not matched to a gene: 3. The CDR3 coding sequence is TGCGCCAGCAGCGGGACTAGCCGTCAAGAGACCCAGTACTTC. Protein: CASSGTSRQETQYF. The entire variable domain, with the rest obtained from reference TRBV5-1 and TRBJ2-5, is as follows: KAGVTQTPRYLIKTRGQQVTLSCSPISGHRSVSWYQQTPGQGLQFLFEYFSETQRNKGNFPGRFSGRQFSNSRSEMNVSTLELGDSALYLCASSGTSRQETQYFGPGTRLLVL.

The genes are TRBV7-9 and TRBJ2-5; no clear D. The assigned J gene may be wrong: the sequence end matches TRBJ2-7 better. CDR3 length: 14 amino acids. Germline values: CDR1 SEHNR, CDR2 FQNEAQ (reference sequence). The CDR3 DNA reads TGTGCCAGCACTACAGCTTCCCGCCTCTACGAGCAGTACTTC. Amino acids: CASTTASRLYEQYF.

This clone was counted a few times. This sequence joins TRBV20-1 and TRBJ1-5; D is uncertain. The CDR3 contains 11 residues. Trimming took off 5 bases at V and 11 bases at J, with 13 bases between the two ends. The V gene's germline CDR1 is DFQATT and CDR2 SNEGSKA (reference sequence). The CDR3 nucleotides read TGCAGTGCTCTAGAGACGCGGGCCCAGCATTTT. Protein product: CSALETRAQHF.

The V call is TRBV5-1, the J call TRBJ1-6; 11 bases are shared with TRBD1. V was pared by 2 bases and J by 8 bases, with 3 bases of the junction left unmatched. The CDR3 is made up of 15 amino acids. Germline V CDR1 and CDR2: SGHRS, YFSETQ. The CDR3 DNA reads TGCGCCAGCAGCTTAGAGGACAGGGGGCATTCACCCCTCCACTTT. Translated, it gives CASSLEDRGHSPLHF.

This clone turned up a few times. Mismatch with germline at one junction end may stem from a read error. The CDR3 DNA reads TGTTCCAGCAGCTTAGCGGTTGGGACAGGAGGTTTTAGTCAGCCCCAGCATTTT. It yields the protein CSSSLAVGTGGFSQPQHF. The genes are TRBV7-9 and TRBJ1-5, with 8 bases aligning to TRBD1. CDR3 length equals 18 residues. Germline V lookup: CDR1 SEHNR, CDR2 FQNEAQ (reference sequence).

V and J are TRBV2 and TRBJ1-1, with 8 bases identical to TRBD1. From germline, CDR1 is SNHLY and CDR2 FYNNEI. The CDR3 runs to 15 residues. J gave up 1 base and V 6 bases, and 7 bases lay outside the gene matches. The CDR3 loop is CASRGTDRGNTEAFF. The CDR3 DNA sequence: TGTGCCAGCAGGGGAACAGACAGGGGGAACACTGAAGCTTTCTTT.

The genes are TRBV7-8 and TRBJ1-4; D unclear. CDR1 is SGHVS and CDR2 is FQNEAQ in the germline V gene. CDR3 length equals 15 residues. V lost 1 base and J lost 8, with 14 bases in between. As DNA, the CDR3 is TGTGCCAGCAGCTTAGAACGGTCCGGTTACGAAAAACTGTTTTTT. Protein: CASSLERSGYEKLFF. Full variable domain (rest looked up from reference TRBV7-8 and TRBJ1-4): GAGVSQSPRYKVAKRGQDVALRCDPISGHVSLFWYQQALGQGPEFLTYFQNEAQLDKSGLPSDRFFAERPEGSVSTLKIQRTQQEDSAVYLCASSLERSGYEKLFFGSGTQLSVL.

This clone has a handful of counts. The rearrangement uses TRBV5-1 and TRBJ2-1; D is ambiguous. The CDR3 has 12 amino acids. The germline V and J ends were trimmed by 4 bases and 5 bases, with 7 bases remaining between them. In germline, CDR1 is SGHRS, CDR2 YFSETQ. CDR3 in amino acids: CASSEVDNEQFF. In nucleotides, the CDR3 is TGCGCCAGCAGCGAAGTAGACAATGAGCAGTTCTTC.

This sequence joins TRBV2 and TRBJ1-6; possible D gene TRBD1, 5 bases. The CDR3 spans 14 residues. Trimming took 6 bases from V and 4 from J, leaving 10 bases between them. The germline gives CDR1 SNHLY, CDR2 FYNNEI. Written as DNA, the CDR3 is TGTGCCAGCAGCCCCCAGGGTTATAATTCACCCCTCCACTTT. It yields the protein CASSPQGYNSPLHF.

The rearrangement uses TRBV29-1 and TRBJ1-2, with a possible D match to TRBD1 (6 bases). Trimming took 6 bases from V and 8 from J, leaving 16 bases between them. CDR3 length: 12 amino acids. In germline, CDR1 is SQVTM, CDR2 ANQGSEA. The CDR3 spells CSVPGSGGGYTF. CDR3 DNA sequence: TGCAGCGTCCCGGGATCGGGGGGCGGCTACACCTTC.

The chain uses TRBV9 and TRBJ2-3, with unresolved D. The CDR3 loop spans 14 amino acids. With 0 bases removed from V and 2 bases from J, the gap between germline ends came to 7 bases. CDR1 is SGDLS and CDR2 is YYNGEE in the germline V gene. CDR3 region: CASSVEQDTDTQYF. CDR3 bases: TGTGCCAGCAGCGTAGAACAAGACACAGATACGCAGTATTTT.

The CDR3 DNA follows: TGTGCCAGCAGTTCGGGACTAGCGGGGGCCGCATACGAGCAGTACTTC. This gives the protein CASSSGLAGAAYEQYF. The chain is built from TRBV6-5 and TRBJ2-7; TRBD2 aligns across 14 bases. Germline values: CDR1 MNHEY, CDR2 SVGAGI. V lost 4 bases to trimming and J lost 4 bases; unmatched junction nucleotides: 6. The CDR3 is 16 residues long.

This clone was counted a few times. The J gene is TRBJ2-3, the V gene TRBV15; D is uncertain. This CDR3 is 12 amino acids long. Germline lookup yields CDR1 LNHNV and CDR2 YYDKDF (reference sequence). V lost 6 bases, J lost 2 bases, and 6 bases lay in between. CDR3 in DNA: TGTGCCACCAGGGCCGTCACAGATACGCAGTATTTT. Encoded protein: CATRAVTDTQYF.

About this clone: A read error may produce the germline difference seen at one junction end. The chain couples TRBV7-9 to TRBJ1-1; D is uncertain. CDR1 and CDR2 from the germline V gene are SEHNR and FQNEAQ (reference sequence). CDR3 length equals 12 residues. The CDR3 here is CSSSSTETEAFF. DNA for the CDR3: TGTTCCAGCAGCTCCACAGAGACTGAAGCTTTCTTT.

The J gene is TRBJ1-4, the V gene TRBV19, with 9 bases that match TRBD1. CDR3 length: 15 amino acids. Germline CDR1 LNHDA, CDR2 SQIVND (reference sequence). Trimming took 3 bases from V and 8 from J; bases not matched to a gene: 7. CDR3 region: CASSIDGTGHEKLFF. The CDR3, as DNA: TGTGCCAGTAGTATCGACGGGACAGGGCACGAAAAACTGTTTTTT.

This clone appeared once. The V call is TRBV11-2, the J call TRBJ1-2; D is unresolved. Germline loops: CDR1 SGHAT, CDR2 FQNNGV. V lost 1 base and J 3 bases, leaving 6 bases between the germline ends. CDR3 length equals 13 residues. The CDR3 loop reads CASSLANYYGYTF. Here the CDR3 DNA reads TGTGCCAGCAGCTTAGCAAACTACTATGGCTACACCTTC. Looking up the rest from reference TRBV11-2 and TRBJ1-2 gives the full variable domain: EAGVAQSPRYKIIEKRQSVAFWCNPISGHATLYWYQQILGQGPKLLIQFQNNGVVDDSQLPKDRFSAERLKGVDSTLKIQPAKLEDSAVYLCASSLANYYGYTFGSGTRLTVV.

This CDR3 reads CSATIGGRSGNTIYF. The CDR3 nucleotides are TGCAGCGCCACGATCGGGGGGCGCTCTGGAAACACCATATATTTT. The chain carries TRBV29-1 and TRBJ1-3; weak D call: TRBD1 (6 bases). V was shortened by 7 bases and J by 0 bases, with 16 bases between the two germline ends. The CDR3 loop spans 15 amino acids. Per the germline V gene, CDR1 is SQVTM and CDR2 is ANQGSEA.

This sequence joins TRBV5-1 and TRBJ2-5; no definite D call. V lost 0 bases and J 2 bases, leaving 5 bases between the germline ends. Germline CDR1 reads SGHRS; CDR2 reads YFSETQ. The CDR3 runs to 13 residues. The CDR3 coding sequence is TGCGCCAGCAGCTTGGGGCTTCAAGAGACCCAGTACTTC. Amino acids: CASSLGLQETQYF.

This chain links TRBV7-8 with TRBJ1-2; 9 nucleotides match TRBD1. The germline CDR1 and CDR2 sequences are SGHVS and FQNEAQ. Germline trimming cut 1 base from V and 8 bases from J; bases unmatched to any gene: 5. CDR3 length: 14 amino acids. CDR3 sequence: CASSLVTGQGGYTF. In DNA form, the CDR3 reads TGTGCCAGCAGCTTAGTCACGGGACAGGGCGGCTACACCTTC.

The chain employs TRBV5-1 and TRBJ1-3, with 10 bases fitting TRBD1. The CDR3 runs 19 residues. V shed 5 bases, J shed 8 bases, and the junction held 22 bases outside the gene matches. CDR1 SGHRS and CDR2 YFSETQ come from the germline V gene. CDR3 region: CASRILRDRGLRRTDTIYF. DNA for the CDR3: TGCGCCAGCAGGATCCTCCGGGACAGGGGCCTTCGTAGGACGGACACCATATATTTT.

This chain joins TRBV6-4 and TRBJ1-1; D not resolved. CDR1 and CDR2 (germline): MRHNA, SNTAGT. The CDR3 contains 14 residues. V lost 0 bases and J lost 1, with 6 bases in between. This CDR3 reads CASSDSRANTEAFF. The DNA of the CDR3 is TGTGCCAGCAGTGACTCGAGGGCGAACACTGAAGCTTTCTTT.